This passage covers 24 T cell receptor beta chains from one sample sequenced in a study of blood T cells in healthy people across ages. The second PCR ran 7 to 11 cycles with a sample-barcoded 5' primer and J-beta primers. Each CDR3 protein gets one entry after TCRdb re-called the 5' RACE reads with MiXCR. The table has about 680,000 distinct CDR3 sequences, around 48% seen once; the top ten hold 25% to 35%. Sequencing was carried out using blood. The receptors come from a woman aged 55 to 70 in good health.

This clonotype has a handful of counts. The chain couples TRBV11-3 to TRBJ2-2; D may be TRBD1 (6 bases). The CDR3 is 14 residues long. CDR1 SGHNT and CDR2 YENEEA come from the germline V gene. Trimming left V 4 bases short and J 4 bases short, with 10 bases between. CDR3 loop: CASSSHRVTGELFF. CDR3 sequence (DNA): TGTGCCAGCAGCTCGCACAGGGTCACCGGGGAGCTGTTTTTT.

This clonotype was picked up one time. This chain joins TRBV20-1 and TRBJ2-5; D call uncertain. Trimming took off 1 base at V and 5 bases at J, with 20 bases between the two ends. The germline CDR1 and CDR2 sequences are DFQATT and SNEGSKA (reference sequence). This CDR3 spans 16 amino acids. CDR3 amino acids: CSARVPKVLGQETQYF. CDR3 DNA: TGCAGTGCTAGAGTTCCGAAGGTATTGGGTCAGGAGACCCAGTACTTC.

This chain uses TRBV7-2 with TRBJ2-4, with D unclear. Trimming cost V 0 bases and J 13 bases, with 13 bases left between them. The CDR3 is made up of 13 amino acids. Germline CDR1 is SGHTA and CDR2 is FQGNSA. The CDR3 protein is CASSLAQSQEQYF. DNA of the CDR3: TGTGCCAGCAGCTTAGCGCAGTCACAAGAGCAGTACTTC.

Turning to this clonotype: The junction differs from germline at one of its ends, possibly a read error. The chain uses TRBV5-1 and TRBJ2-5; 11 bases map to TRBD1. CDR1 and CDR2 from the germline V gene are SGHRS and YFSETQ. The length of the CDR3 is 17 residues. CDR3 nucleotide sequence: TGCGCCGGCAGCTTGGTGCCGGGACAGGGGGGCCAAGAGACCCAGTACTTC. The encoded protein is CAGSLVPGQGGQETQYF. The whole variable domain, remainder taken from reference TRBV5-1 and TRBJ2-5, is KAGVTQTPRYLIKTRGQQVTLSCSPISGHRSVSWYQQTPGQGLQFLFEYFSETQRNKGNFPGRFSGRQFSNSRSEMNVSTLELGDSALYLCAGSLVPGQGGQETQYFGPGTRLLVL.

V and J are TRBV20-1 and TRBJ2-7; D is undetermined. The CDR3 spans 16 residues. Germline CDR1 DFQATT, CDR2 SNEGSKA (reference sequence). The germline V and J ends were trimmed by 2 bases and 2 bases, with 19 bases remaining between them. This CDR3 is CSARHPSDSSPYEQYF. The CDR3 DNA follows: TGCAGTGCTAGACACCCTTCAGATTCCTCCCCCTACGAGCAGTACTTC.

This sequence joins TRBV27 and TRBJ1-1, with a tentative D call TRBD1 (6 bases). The CDR3 is made up of 18 amino acids. With 5 bases removed from V and 0 bases from J, the gap between germline ends came to 22 bases. From germline, CDR1 is MNHEY and CDR2 SMNVEV (reference sequence). CDR3 sequence: CASSRRASDRNLNTEAFF. The CDR3 DNA is TGTGCCAGCAGTCGTCGCGCCTCGGACAGAAACTTGAACACTGAAGCTTTCTTT.

This chain links TRBV6-2 or TRBV6-3 with TRBJ1-2; D may be TRBD1 (5 bases). Between the trimmed V and J ends, which lost 2 bases and 3 bases, there was a span of 10 bases. In germline, CDR1 is MNHEY, CDR2 SVGEGT. The CDR3 is 14 residues long. CDR3 amino acids: CASSYAGTHYGYTF. The CDR3 DNA reads TGTGCCAGCAGTTACGCCGGGACCCACTATGGCTACACCTTC.

The CDR3 sequence is CATSIRYQETQFF. CDR3 coding DNA: TGTGCCACCAGTATACGATACCAAGAGACCCAGTTCTTC. The chain links TRBV24-1 to TRBJ2-5; unclear D gene. The J call may be mistaken, given a closer DNA end match to TRBJ2-1. The CDR3 length is 13 residues. In germline, CDR1 is KGHDR, CDR2 SFDVKD.

This clonotype was recorded a few times. The chain is built from TRBV6-5 and TRBJ2-1, with D perhaps being TRBD1 or TRBD2 (5 bases each). V was pared by 0 bases and J by 9 bases, with 18 bases between. The CDR3 runs to 16 residues. Per germline, CDR1 MNHEY and CDR2 SVGAGI. The CDR3 DNA reads TGTGCCAGCAGTTACTCGCAGAAGGGGCTGAGGGGTGAGCAGTTCTTC. Protein: CASSYSQKGLRGEQFF.

The rearrangement uses TRBV4-3 and TRBJ2-1; 13 bases are shared with TRBD2. The trim removed 1 base at V and 7 bases at J, leaving 19 bases unmatched. This CDR3 region has 21 residues. Germline CDR1 reads LGHNA; CDR2 reads YSLEER. The chain's CDR3 is CASSQVYGTGGLAGAGNEQFF. The CDR3 nucleotides read TGCGCCAGCAGCCAAGTATACGGGACAGGTGGACTAGCGGGAGCGGGGAATGAGCAGTTCTTC.

V is TRBV7-2 and J is TRBJ2-3; 8 bases are a match to TRBD2. The germline V gene encodes CDR1 SGHTA and CDR2 FQGNSA. V shed 3 bases and J 0 bases; nucleotides not matched to a gene: 5. The CDR3 has 16 amino acids. CDR3 nucleotides: TGTGCCAGCAGCTTTAGCACTAGCGGTAGCACAGATACGCAGTATTTT. It encodes CASSFSTSGSTDTQYF.

The chain combines TRBV4-3 with TRBJ2-3; D gene unclear. V dropped 4 bases and J dropped 5 bases, with 10 bases sitting between them. The germline gives CDR1 LGHNA, CDR2 YSLEER. The CDR3 totals 13 residues. The CDR3 sequence is CASSLAPGDTQYF. The DNA for the CDR3 is TGCGCCAGCAGCCTTGCCCCGGGAGATACGCAGTATTTT.

This clonotype came up once. This chain links TRBV20-1 with TRBJ2-7; no clear D gene. V lost 6 bases and J lost 3, with 15 bases in between. The germline CDR1 and CDR2 sequences are DFQATT and SNEGSKA (reference sequence). The CDR3 contains 13 residues. In DNA, the CDR3 is TGCAGTGCCAACCCGTACGGCGGCTACGAGCAGTACTTC. It codes for CSANPYGGYEQYF.

This clonotype has only a few counts. This chain links TRBV20-1 with TRBJ2-7; TRBD2 aligns across 9 bases. The V gene's germline CDR1 is DFQATT and CDR2 SNEGSKA (reference sequence). This CDR3 contains 15 residues. J lost 2 bases, V lost 4 bases, and 9 bases had no gene match. This CDR3 reads CSAKDGTSRTYEQYF. CDR3 sequence (DNA): TGCAGTGCTAAGGATGGGACTAGCCGTACCTACGAGCAGTACTTC.

The J gene is TRBJ2-1, the V gene TRBV2, with TRBD2 matching over 9 bases. The CDR3 is 15 residues long. With V trimmed by 6 bases and J by 1 base, 4 bases remained unmatched. The germline V gene encodes CDR1 SNHLY and CDR2 FYNNEI. Written as DNA, the CDR3 is TGTGCCAGCAGAATTCTAGCGGGATCCTACAATGAGCAGTTCTTC. Encoded protein: CASRILAGSYNEQFF.

Ten or more counts support this clonotype. The V and J genes are TRBV29-1 and TRBJ2-7; D perhaps matches TRBD2 (5 bases). The CDR3 has 13 residues. From germline, CDR1 is SQVTM and CDR2 ANQGSEA. V lost 4 bases, J lost 2 bases, and 12 bases lay in between. CDR3 in DNA: TGCAGCGTTGTCGGGGTTGGGACCTACGAGCAGTACTTC. Its translation is CSVVGVGTYEQYF.

The rearrangement joins TRBV5-1 to TRBJ2-3, with D perhaps matching TRBD1 or TRBD2 (6 bases each). The CDR3 has 16 amino acids. Trimming took 0 bases from V and 4 from J, leaving 15 bases between them. The V gene's germline CDR1 is SGHRS and CDR2 YFSETQ. The CDR3 region has the DNA TGCGCCAGCAGCTTGGTCTCCGGGGGCGATCCAGATACGCAGTATTTT. Residues: CASSLVSGGDPDTQYF.

V is TRBV29-1 and J is TRBJ1-3; no clear D. V lost 2 bases to trimming and J lost 0 bases, with 11 bases between them. CDR3 length: 15 residues. Per germline, CDR1 SQVTM and CDR2 ANQGSEA. The CDR3 spells CSVERPQSSGNTIYF. The CDR3 DNA reads as TGCAGCGTTGAAAGGCCGCAGAGCTCTGGAAACACCATATATTTT.

V gene TRBV18 combines with J gene TRBJ2-7, with 10 bases aligning to TRBD1. The junction had 6 bases not matched to a gene; V was cut back by 7 bases and J by 3 bases. Germline V lookup: CDR1 KGHSH, CDR2 LQKENI. The CDR3 covers 14 residues. The CDR3 DNA reads as TGTGCCAGCTTATCCGGGACAGGGGTCTACGAGCAGTACTTC. This translates into CASLSGTGVYEQYF.

This chain joins TRBV3-1 and TRBJ2-7; 8 bases match TRBD1. Germline CDR1 and CDR2: LGHDT and YNNKEL (reference sequence). The CDR3 has 17 amino acids. With 2 bases clipped from V and 0 bases from J, the junction kept 9 bases outside the gene matches. Here the CDR3 DNA reads TGTGCCAGCAGCCAATACGAGGGGACAGGAGACTCCTACGAGCAGTACTTC. It yields the protein CASSQYEGTGDSYEQYF.

This sequence joins TRBV7-2 and TRBJ2-7; D not certain. The V and J ends lost 1 base and 0 bases respectively, with 13 bases between them. The CDR3 extends over 16 amino acids. CDR1 and CDR2 (germline): SGHTA, FQGNSA. The CDR3 DNA sequence: TGTGCCAGCAGCTTAGAGGGTCAGATTAGCTCCTACGAGCAGTACTTC. It yields the protein CASSLEGQISSYEQYF.

The chain employs TRBV5-1 and TRBJ2-7; D is ambiguous. Per the germline V gene, CDR1 is SGHRS and CDR2 is YFSETQ. This CDR3 is 14 amino acids long. V shed 0 bases and J shed 3 bases, with 10 bases lying between them. The CDR3 coding sequence is TGCGCCAGCAGCTTGGCGAACCCTCTCTACGAGCAGTACTTC. Amino acids: CASSLANPLYEQYF.

This clonotype was detected a few times. The chain joins TRBV6-5 to TRBJ1-2, with D uncertain. V was shortened by 2 bases and J by 2 bases, with 12 bases between the two germline ends. The CDR3 sequence is 15 residues long. The germline gives CDR1 MNHEY, CDR2 SVGAGI. CDR3 loop: CASSYGPTSNYGYTF. As DNA, the CDR3 is TGTGCCAGCAGTTACGGGCCAACCTCAAACTATGGCTACACCTTC.

To note about this clonotype: At one end the junction does not follow the germline gene, possibly because of a read error. The rearrangement uses TRBV5-1 and TRBJ2-1; 7 bases agree with TRBD1. The V gene's germline CDR1 is SGHRS and CDR2 YFSETQ. This CDR3 is built from 16 residues. CDR3 nucleotide sequence: TGCGCCGGCAGCGAAGAGCCCGACAGGGTAGGGATCGAGCAGTTCTTC. Encoded protein: CAGSEEPDRVGIEQFF.